The table lists the clone carrying this T cell receptor (beta chain) with many counts. Germline V gives CDR1 MNHNY, CDR2 SVGAGI (reference sequence). Trimming shortened V by 5 bases and J by 3 bases, and 29 bases separated the two germline ends. The CDR3 covers 19 residues. This entry belongs to a study of early T cells in non-severe SARS-CoV-2 infection. Study overall: It was bulk RNA from unsorted whole blood that was sequenced, and the chains were unpaired.

TCRdb fed the 5' RACE reads into MiXCR, producing one record per CDR3 protein. Here the sample spans nearly 90,000 distinct CDR3 sequences, around 15% being singletons. The clonotype originates from an adult who was a healthcare worker with PCR-confirmed SARS-CoV-2 infection or an uninfected control (not recorded which). The chain couples TRBV6-6 to TRBJ2-7; D possibly corresponds to TRBD1 (6 bases). What was sequenced was whole blood. Written as DNA, the CDR3 is TGTGCCAGCAGTCGCTATTGGATCCCCGGACAGAACGTCTTCTACGAGCAGTACTTC. This codes for CASSRYWIPGQNVFYEQYF.